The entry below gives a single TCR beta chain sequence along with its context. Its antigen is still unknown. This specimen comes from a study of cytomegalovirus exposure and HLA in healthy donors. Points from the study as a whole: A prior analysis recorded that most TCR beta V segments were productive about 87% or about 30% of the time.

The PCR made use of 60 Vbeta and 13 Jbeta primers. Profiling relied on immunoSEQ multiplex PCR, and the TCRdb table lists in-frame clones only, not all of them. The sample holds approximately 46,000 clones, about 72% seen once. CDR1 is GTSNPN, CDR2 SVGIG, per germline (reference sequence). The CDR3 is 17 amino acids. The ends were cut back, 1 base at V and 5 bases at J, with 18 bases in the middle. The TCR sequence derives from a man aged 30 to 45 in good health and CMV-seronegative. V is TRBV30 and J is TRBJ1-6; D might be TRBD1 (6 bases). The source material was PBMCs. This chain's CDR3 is CAWSAPGRGLDNSPLHF. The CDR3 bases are TGTGCCTGGAGTGCCCCGGGCAGGGGTTTAGATAATTCACCCCTCCACTTT.